These 26 T cell receptor beta chains originate from one sample sequenced in a study of PD-1 blockade in classical Hodgkin lymphoma. Each and every patient relapsed after autologous stem cell transplantation, and patients got differing brentuximab vedotin exposure. Assay used: immunoSEQ multiplex PCR; TCRdb lists only in-frame clones, some missing. The repertoire has around 27,000 clones, roughly 86% of them found once; the top ten carry 9.5% to 13%. The source material was peripheral blood mononuclear cells (PBMCs), sampled before the second cycle of nivolumab. These receptors came from a human donor with classical Hodgkin lymphoma.

V is TRBV10-1 and J is TRBJ2-1; no firm D call. The V gene lost 4 bases and the J gene lost 9 bases, with 13 bases spanning the gap. The CDR3 has 13 amino acids. Germline assignment: CDR1 WNHNN and CDR2 SYGVQD (reference sequence). In DNA, the CDR3 is TGCGCCAGCAGTGCCCCTTTGGGTTCTGAGCAGTTCTTC. Translation: CASSAPLGSEQFF.

CDR3 nucleotides: TGTGCCAGCAGCCCCCCATCGGTAGGCTATGGCTACACCTTC. It yields the protein CASSPPSVGYGYTF. The chain has TRBV28 and TRBJ1-2; no definite D call. This CDR3 has 14 residues. Trimming stripped 6 bases from V and 4 bases from J, with 15 bases between. Germline CDR1 and CDR2: MDHEN and SYDVKM.

The gene calls are TRBV7-9 and TRBJ1-1; D not resolved. The CDR3 consists of 12 residues. Trimming removed 5 bases from V and 1 base from J, with 5 bases in between. The germline gives CDR1 SEHNR, CDR2 FQNEAQ (reference sequence). Written as DNA, the CDR3 is TGTGCCAGCAGCAACCAGAACACTGAAGCTTTCTTT. This translates into CASSNQNTEAFF.

The V gene is TRBV6-5, the J gene TRBJ2-3; maybe TRBD1 (6 bases). V lost 5 bases and J lost 2, with 11 bases in between. The CDR3 is 14 amino acids. Germline loops: CDR1 MNHEY, CDR2 SVGAGI. The CDR3 loop is CASSRTVNTDTQYF. CDR3 nucleotides: TGTGCCAGCAGTCGGACAGTTAACACAGATACGCAGTATTTT.

The rearrangement links TRBV11-3 to TRBJ2-2; D is uncertain. The V gene lost 6 bases and the J gene lost 0 bases, with 11 bases spanning the gap. Germline V gene lookup returns CDR1 SGHNT and CDR2 YENEEA. The CDR3 has 15 amino acids. CDR3 sequence reads: CASSPLHPNTGELFF. In DNA form, the CDR3 reads TGTGCCAGCAGTCCCTTACACCCGAACACCGGGGAGCTGTTTTTT. Full variable domain (remainder filled in from reference TRBV11-3 and TRBJ2-2): EAGVVQSPRYKIIEKKQPVAFWCNPISGHNTLYWYLQNLGQGPELLIRYENEEAVDDSQLPKDRFSAERLKGVDSTLKIQPAELGDSAVYLCASSPLHPNTGELFFGEGSRLTVL.

This clone was recorded a few times. The chain links TRBV9 to TRBJ1-4; unclear D gene. Trimming stripped 1 base from V and 5 bases from J, with 12 bases between. In germline, CDR1 is SGDLS, CDR2 YYNGEE. The CDR3 totals 15 residues. This CDR3 reads CASSVFSTGNEKLFF. The CDR3 DNA reads TGTGCCAGCAGCGTATTTTCCACCGGAAATGAAAAACTGTTTTTT.

The V gene is TRBV28, the J gene TRBJ2-1; the D is unclear. The V and J ends lost 3 bases and 2 bases respectively, with 8 bases between them. From germline, CDR1 is MDHEN and CDR2 SYDVKM. This CDR3 has 14 residues. This chain's CDR3 is CASSFLDPYNEQFF. The CDR3, as DNA: TGTGCCAGCAGTTTTTTGGACCCCTACAATGAGCAGTTCTTC.

In this sample, this clone is medium-sized. The chain is built from TRBV19 and TRBJ1-5; D is uncertain. This CDR3 region has 15 residues. V was clipped by 1 base and J by 0 bases, with 7 bases between them. In germline, CDR1 is LNHDA, CDR2 SQIVND (reference sequence). The chain's CDR3 is CASSIGGDSNQPQHF. Here the CDR3 DNA reads TGTGCCAGTAGTATAGGGGGAGATAGCAATCAGCCCCAGCATTTT.

Remarks on this clone: The junction and the germline gene differ at one end; a read error may be behind it. This chain connects TRBV14 to TRBJ2-1, with no clear D. The CDR3 has 11 amino acids. Germline CDR1 SGHDN, CDR2 FVKESK. For the CDR3, the DNA is TGTGCCAGCAGTCAAGATGTAGAGCAGTTCTTC. Its protein is CASSQDVEQFF.

The chain uses TRBV18 and TRBJ2-2; TRBD1 aligns across 8 bases. CDR3 length: 16 amino acids. Germline CDR1 reads KGHSH; CDR2 reads LQKENI. V lost 3 bases and J lost 6; bases outside the gene matches: 9. CDR3: CASSPIGQGMAGELFF. The CDR3 coding sequence is TGTGCCAGCTCACCTATTGGACAGGGAATGGCCGGGGAGCTGTTTTTT.

The V and J genes are TRBV18 and TRBJ2-3; TRBD2 might be the D (6 bases). This CDR3 region has 15 residues. CDR1 and CDR2 (germline): KGHSH, LQKENI. Trimming shortened V by 3 bases and J by 1 base, and 11 bases separated the two germline ends. The CDR3 is CASSPAGEGTDTQYF. CDR3 in DNA: TGTGCCAGCTCACCGGCTGGGGAGGGCACAGATACGCAGTATTTT.

This clone is a singleton in its sample. This chain joins TRBV13 and TRBJ2-5, with 9 nucleotides matching TRBD2. J gave up 5 bases and V 6 bases, and 13 bases lay outside the gene matches. Germline V gene data show CDR1 as PRHDT and CDR2 as FYEKMQ (reference sequence). CDR3 length equals 16 residues. CDR3 DNA: TGTGCCAGCAGTTTTGGGACGCGGGAGGGTCGGGAGACCCAGTACTTC. Its translation is CASSFGTREGRETQYF.

This clone was recorded only once. The chain links TRBV7-8 to TRBJ2-5; 7 nucleotides align to TRBD1. Germline V gene data show CDR1 as SGHVS and CDR2 as FQNEAQ. CDR3 length: 14 amino acids. The V segment lost 3 bases and the J segment 5 bases; nucleotides outside the gene matches: 6. In nucleotides, the CDR3 is TGTGCCAGCAGCTTGACAGGGACATGGGAGACCCAGTACTTC. This sequence encodes CASSLTGTWETQYF. The variable domain in full, with the rest retrieved from reference TRBV7-8 and TRBJ2-5, is GAGVSQSPRYKVAKRGQDVALRCDPISGHVSLFWYQQALGQGPEFLTYFQNEAQLDKSGLPSDRFFAERPEGSVSTLKIQRTQQEDSAVYLCASSLTGTWETQYFGPGTRLLVL.

The V call is TRBV4-2, the J call TRBJ2-7, with D maybe TRBD2 (6 bases). The CDR3 length is 12 residues. Trimming took 0 bases from V and 6 from J, leaving 6 bases between them. Germline V gene sequence: CDR1 LGHNA, CDR2 YNFKEQ. CDR3 sequence reads: CASSQDGGEQYF. For the CDR3, the DNA is TGTGCCAGCAGCCAAGACGGGGGCGAGCAGTACTTC.

The chain joins TRBV6-5 to TRBJ1-4; maybe TRBD1 (5 bases). The V end lost 0 bases, the J end lost 7 bases, and 12 bases lay between the germline ends. The CDR3 is made up of 15 amino acids. From germline, CDR1 is MNHEY and CDR2 SVGAGI. The CDR3 sequence is CASSYSGQGGEKLFF. CDR3 nucleotide sequence: TGTGCCAGCAGTTACTCTGGGCAGGGAGGTGAAAAACTGTTTTTT.

This chain joins TRBV6-6 and TRBJ2-6; weak D call: TRBD1 (5 bases). V was cut by 0 bases and J by 2 bases, with 8 bases left in between. The CDR3 loop spans 16 amino acids. Germline lookup yields CDR1 MNHNY and CDR2 SVGAGI (reference sequence). The CDR3 DNA reads TGTGCCAGCAGTTACTCCCAAGGGGCTGGGGCCAACGTCCTGACTTTC. This sequence encodes CASSYSQGAGANVLTF.

This clone was observed a handful of times. The genes are TRBV5-4 and TRBJ1-6; weak D call: TRBD1 (6 bases). Trimming took 1 base from V and 9 from J, leaving 11 bases between them. CDR3 size: 14 residues. In germline, CDR1 is SGHNT, CDR2 YYREEE (reference sequence). The CDR3 is CASSLTGRGSPLHF. The CDR3 nucleotides read TGTGCCAGCAGCTTGACTGGCAGGGGTTCACCCCTCCACTTT.

This clone has a handful of counts. This rearrangement joins TRBV10-3 to TRBJ1-1; perhaps TRBD1 as D (6 bases). Germline values: CDR1 ENHRY, CDR2 SYGVKD. Deletions cut 2 bases from V and 5 bases from J, with 9 bases between. The CDR3 runs 13 residues. The CDR3 spells CAISERGDTEAFF. Here the CDR3 DNA reads TGTGCCATCAGTGAGAGGGGGGATACTGAAGCTTTCTTT.

The chain links TRBV7-9 to TRBJ2-7, with a weak D call TRBD2 (6 bases). Per the germline V gene, CDR1 is SEHNR and CDR2 is FQNEAQ (reference sequence). This CDR3 has 14 amino acids. Trimming stripped 5 bases from V and 12 bases from J, with 23 bases between. In nucleotides, the CDR3 is TGTGCCAGCAGCCTCCCCGGGAGAAGGCTCGTCTGGTACTTC. Translation: CASSLPGRRLVWYF.

This sequence joins TRBV28 and TRBJ2-7, with 7 bases identical to TRBD2. Unmatched junction bases numbered 3, after V lost 7 bases and J lost 0 bases. This CDR3 is 13 amino acids long. Germline V gives CDR1 MDHEN, CDR2 SYDVKM. The DNA of the CDR3 is TGTGCCAGCACCAGGACTAGCTCCTACGAGCAGTACTTC. This translates into CASTRTSSYEQYF.

The gene calls are TRBV6-5 and TRBJ1-2; D unresolved. Germline-derived CDR1 and CDR2 are MNHEY and SVGAGI. The CDR3 is 13 amino acids. V was cut by 7 bases and J by 6 bases, with 15 bases left in between. The DNA of the CDR3 is TGTGCCAGCACCAAAATGGGGTTGGATGGCTACACCTTC. Residues: CASTKMGLDGYTF.

The rearrangement links TRBV27 to TRBJ2-7; D may match TRBD1 or TRBD2 (5 bases each). This CDR3 has 14 residues. CDR1 is MNHEY, CDR2 SMNVEV, per germline (reference sequence). The V and J ends lost 5 bases and 2 bases respectively, with 13 bases between them. This chain's CDR3 is CASSQPGRPYEQYF. Here the CDR3 DNA reads TGTGCCAGCAGTCAACCGGGACGGCCCTACGAGCAGTACTTC.

This clone appeared once. The rearrangement uses TRBV5-4 and TRBJ2-7; 9 bases fit TRBD1. From germline, CDR1 is SGHNT and CDR2 YYREEE (reference sequence). V was clipped by 2 bases and J by 5 bases; unmatched bases: 5. The CDR3 spans 14 residues. CDR3 amino acids: CASSFRDRDHEQYF. CDR3 bases: TGTGCCAGCAGCTTCCGGGACAGGGACCACGAGCAGTACTTC.

The V and J genes are TRBV7-3 and TRBJ2-3, with D possibly TRBD2 on 5 matching bases. The CDR3 extends over 13 amino acids. Germline loops: CDR1 SGHTA, CDR2 FQGTGA. V lost 0 bases and J lost 4, with 5 bases in between. This chain's CDR3 is CASSLTGADTQYF. For the CDR3, the DNA is TGTGCCAGCAGCTTAACGGGAGCAGATACGCAGTATTTT.

The genes are TRBV5-4 and TRBJ2-2; D tentatively reads TRBD1 or TRBD2 (5 bases each). Germline values: CDR1 SGHNT, CDR2 YYREEE (reference sequence). The CDR3 is made up of 16 amino acids. V was pared by 0 bases and J by 4 bases, with 13 bases between. Written as DNA, the CDR3 is TGTGCCAGCAGCTTGGGGACAAATGCGGGCACCGGGGAGCTGTTTTTT. Its protein product is CASSLGTNAGTGELFF.

This chain uses TRBV10-2 with TRBJ2-1; tentative D call: TRBD2 (6 bases). Looked up from germline, CDR1 is WSHSY and CDR2 is SAAADI. V gave up 6 bases and J gave up 8 bases, with 20 bases separating them. The CDR3 contains 15 residues. The CDR3 region has the DNA TGCGCCAGCAGACTGCTCCCGGGAGATCTAGATGAGCAGTTCTTC. It is translated as CASRLLPGDLDEQFF.